This T cell receptor (beta chain) came from a study of preoperative IRX-2 immunotherapy in early breast cancer. The CDR3 has 16 amino acids. The V gene's germline CDR1 is SNHLY and CDR2 FYNNEI. The ends were cut back, 6 bases at V and 0 bases at J, with 16 bases in the middle. The method was immunoSEQ multiplex PCR; TCRdb's version includes in-frame clones alone and lacks a portion of them. This table holds approximately 3,500 clones, approximately 84% found once. This sample's treatment: preoperative locoregional IRX-2 cytokine immunotherapy. Preoperative locoregional IRX-2 cytokine immunotherapy was tested in the phase Ib source study.

This specimen was tumor tissue, taken before IRX-2 immunotherapy. This receptor was identified in a human donor with breast cancer. V and J are TRBV2 and TRBJ2-3; D possibly corresponds to TRBD2 (5 bases). Written as DNA, the CDR3 is TGTGCCAGCAGCGTACGTGAGGGCTCGAGCACAGATACGCAGTATTTT. Translating gives CASSVREGSSTDTQYF.